This TCR beta chain was retrieved from a study of T-cell memory formation after mild COVID-19. Notes on the study in general: Confirmation of SARS-CoV-2 specificity was lacking for second-wave clones peaking day 37.

This clonotype was counted a few times. Its antigen remains unidentified. CDR1 is SGHKS and CDR2 is YYEKEE in the germline V gene (reference sequence). The CDR3 length is 14 residues. Trimming left V 0 bases short and J 3 bases short, with 9 bases between. The 5'RACE method, run with constant-segment primers, produced TCR alpha and TCR beta cDNA libraries (carrying sample barcodes and UMIs). MiXCR was run by TCRdb on the 5' RACE reads, yielding one entry per CDR3 protein. The data contain over 300,000 distinct CDR3 sequences, roughly 19% of them seen just once; the ten biggest clones take up 21%. The clonotype was recovered from a young man who had mild COVID-19 (a few samples of this study predate the infection). Cell type and time point are not known. The chain combines TRBV5-5 with TRBJ1-2; maybe TRBD1 (5 bases). Sequences were obtained from PBMCs or a T cell subset sorted from them (not recorded which). DNA of the CDR3: TGTGCCAGCAGCTTGGTGGAGGGGCACTATGGCTACACCTTC. Protein product: CASSLVEGHYGYTF.